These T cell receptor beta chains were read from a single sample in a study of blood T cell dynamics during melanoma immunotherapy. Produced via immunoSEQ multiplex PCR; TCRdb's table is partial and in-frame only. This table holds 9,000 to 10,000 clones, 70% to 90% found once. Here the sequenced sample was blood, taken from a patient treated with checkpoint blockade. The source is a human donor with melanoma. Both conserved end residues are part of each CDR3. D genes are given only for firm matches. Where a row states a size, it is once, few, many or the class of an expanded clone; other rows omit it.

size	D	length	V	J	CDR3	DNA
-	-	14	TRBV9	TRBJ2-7	CASSRPGRSGEQYF	TGTGCCAGCAGCCGACCGGGCCGTTCCGGCGAGCAGTACTTC
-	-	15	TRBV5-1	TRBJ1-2	CASSLGAGTGYGYTF	TGCGCCAGCAGCTTGGGAGCGGGAACCGGGTATGGCTACACCTTC
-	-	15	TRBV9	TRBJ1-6	CASSVDKGRESPLHF	TGTGCCAGCAGCGTAGATAAAGGGAGGGAATCACCCCTCCACTTT
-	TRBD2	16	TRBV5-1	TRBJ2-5	CASSSSTSGGAETQYF	TGCGCCAGCAGCAGCAGCACTAGCGGGGGGGCGGAGACCCAGTACTTC
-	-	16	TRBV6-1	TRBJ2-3	CASSEVNGGGTDTQYF	TGTGCCAGCAGTGAAGTTAACGGGGGTGGCACAGATACGCAGTATTTT
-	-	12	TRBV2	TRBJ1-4	CASRRTDEKLFF	TGTGCCAGCAGAAGGACAGATGAAAAACTGTTTTTT
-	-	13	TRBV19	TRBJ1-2	CASKSSGVGGYTF	TGTGCCAGTAAGTCGTCGGGGGTCGGTGGCTACACCTTC
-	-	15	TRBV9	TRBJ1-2	CASSVGGRVDYGYTF	TGTGCCAGCAGCGTAGGCGGCAGGGTAGACTATGGCTACACCTTC
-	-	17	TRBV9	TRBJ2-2	CASSAADRGVRTGELFF	TGTGCCAGCAGCGCCGCTGACCGAGGGGTGCGGACCGGGGAGCTGTTTTTT
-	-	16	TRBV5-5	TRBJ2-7	CASSLTDSSYSYEQYF	TGTGCCAGCAGCTTGACCGACAGCTCGTACTCCTACGAGCAGTACTTC
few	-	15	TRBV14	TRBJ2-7	CASSQPGKGSYEQYF	TGTGCCAGCAGCCAACCCGGGAAAGGCTCCTACGAGCAGTACTTC
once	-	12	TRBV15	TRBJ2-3	CATSREGYTQYF	TGTGCCACCAGCAGAGAGGGTTATACGCAGTATTTT
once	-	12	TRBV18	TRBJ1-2	CASSPTGYGYTF	TGTGCCAGCTCACCAACAGGTTATGGCTACACCTTC
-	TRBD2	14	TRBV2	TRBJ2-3	CASTLGLASDTQYF	TGTGCCAGCACCTTAGGACTAGCGTCAGATACGCAGTATTTT
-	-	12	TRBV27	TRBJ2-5	CASRGASETQYF	TGTGCCAGCAGGGGTGCGTCGGAGACCCAGTACTTC
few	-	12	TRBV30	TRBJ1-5	CAWSVFDQPQHF	TGTGCCTGGAGTGTTTTTGATCAGCCCCAGCATTTT
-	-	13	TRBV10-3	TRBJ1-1	CAISDSRNTEAFF	TGTGCCATCAGTGATTCGAGGAACACTGAAGCTTTCTTT
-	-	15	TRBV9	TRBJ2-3	CASSARAPERDTQYF	TGTGCCAGCAGCGCCCGGGCCCCCGAGAGAGATACGCAGTATTTT